What follows is one TCR beta chain and its context. What it binds is not known. The germline V and J ends were trimmed by 3 bases and 2 bases, with 7 bases remaining between them. CDR1 and CDR2 (germline): SGHAT, FQNNGV. The CDR3 loop spans 13 amino acids. Some clones are missing from TCRdb's copy, which holds only in-frame ones; the method was immunoSEQ multiplex PCR. The table lists under 150,000 clones, over 85% of them singletons, with approximately 4.8% in the top ten. This entry belongs to a study of T cell responses to AZD1222 COVID-19 vaccine. Overall study context: Both about-4-week and about-12-week second-dose recipients were combined.

Study results and caveats: Spike-specific TCR depth and breadth grew after two AZD1222 doses. CD4 TCRs linked to vaccination spanned spike, dominating at 160-218 and 743-854.

The source material was peripheral blood, sampled on day 0 of AZD1222 vaccination. V and J are TRBV11-2 and TRBJ2-5; D not resolved. The receptor was isolated from an adult in good health. The chain's CDR3 is CASSFSQQETQYF. In nucleotides, the CDR3 is TGTGCCAGCAGCTTCTCACAGCAAGAGACCCAGTACTTC.